This T cell receptor (beta chain) was recorded in a study of human T cells and chemical hapten exposure. The germline V gene has CDR1 SNHLY and CDR2 FYNNEI. V was pared by 7 bases and J by 5 bases, with 20 bases between. This CDR3 region has 15 residues. One entry per CDR3 protein, called by TCRdb with MiXCR from the RACE reads. The table has some 42,000 distinct CDR3 sequences, around 10% seen once; the top ten hold approximately 15%. Regarding time point: patch test 2, 6 weeks after DPC sensitization. As for treatment: therapeutic diphenylcyclopropenone sensitization with weekly scalp DPC. In this sample, this clonotype turned up many times.

This clonotype originated in a woman in her 40s with alopecia areata. Some clones in this sample may be carry-over from other donors' samples. The chain links TRBV2 to TRBJ1-2; D gene ambiguous. Sequenced here: whole blood, sampled in connection with sensitization to the hapten diphenylcyclopropenone (DPC). CDR3 coding DNA: TGTGCCAGCACCCATGACGGAGGGCGTGGATATGGCTACACCTTC. Protein product: CASTHDGGRGYGYTF.